The 5 T cell receptor beta chains listed next were all sequenced from one sample in a study of beta chain features in type 1 diabetes. Sequencing targeted expressed TCRB transcripts, as all isolated RNA had been reverse transcribed. Some clones are missing from TCRdb's copy, which holds only in-frame ones; the method was immunoSEQ multiplex PCR. Of 600,000 to 650,000 clones listed, roughly 15% are singletons. The sample consisted of naive CD4+ T cells from blood. Source of these receptors: a young man in good health.

The CDR3 region is CASSLAGGQPQHF. The DNA for the CDR3 is TGCGCCAGCAGCTTGGCCGGAGGTCAGCCCCAGCATTTT. This sequence joins TRBV5-1 and TRBJ1-5; D uncertain. The V gene lost 0 bases and the J gene lost 6 bases, with 7 bases spanning the gap. The CDR3 contains 13 residues. Germline lookup yields CDR1 SGHRS and CDR2 YFSETQ.

The chain recombines TRBV7-9 with TRBJ1-4; D ambiguous. The CDR3 covers 15 residues. Trimming pared 1 base from V and 7 bases from J, leaving 13 bases between. The germline CDR1 and CDR2 sequences are SEHNR and FQNEAQ (reference sequence). CDR3 nucleotide sequence: TGTGCCAGCAGCTTAGTGTCAGGTGGTGGTGAAAAACTGTTTTTT. Protein: CASSLVSGGGEKLFF.

The J gene is TRBJ2-1, the V gene TRBV5-4; 16 bases line up with TRBD2. From germline, CDR1 is SGHNT and CDR2 YYREEE (reference sequence). CDR3 length equals 15 residues. The junction had 3 bases not matched to a gene; V was cut back by 4 bases and J by 8 bases. The CDR3 DNA follows: TGTGCCAGCAGCCCCGGGACTAGCGGGAGGGATGAGCAGTTCTTC. Its translation is CASSPGTSGRDEQFF.

This clone has more than one count but fewer than ten. V gene TRBV9 combines with J gene TRBJ2-5, with a possible D match to TRBD1 (7 bases). This CDR3 has 17 residues. V dropped 4 bases and J dropped 5 bases, with 24 bases sitting between them. Germline CDR1 reads SGDLS; CDR2 reads YYNGEE. CDR3 DNA sequence: TGTGCCAGCAGCCCTTGGGACAGACGGAACCGGGGGGAGACCCAGTACTTC. Its translation: CASSPWDRRNRGETQYF.

In its sample, this clone was seen a few times. The V and J genes are TRBV9 and TRBJ1-6, with D unresolved. Germline CDR1 SGDLS, CDR2 YYNGEE. Trimming pared 4 bases from V and 7 bases from J, leaving 6 bases between. The CDR3 consists of 12 residues. The CDR3 spells CASSLTNSPLHF. The CDR3 bases are TGTGCCAGCAGCCTAACAAATTCACCCCTCCACTTT.